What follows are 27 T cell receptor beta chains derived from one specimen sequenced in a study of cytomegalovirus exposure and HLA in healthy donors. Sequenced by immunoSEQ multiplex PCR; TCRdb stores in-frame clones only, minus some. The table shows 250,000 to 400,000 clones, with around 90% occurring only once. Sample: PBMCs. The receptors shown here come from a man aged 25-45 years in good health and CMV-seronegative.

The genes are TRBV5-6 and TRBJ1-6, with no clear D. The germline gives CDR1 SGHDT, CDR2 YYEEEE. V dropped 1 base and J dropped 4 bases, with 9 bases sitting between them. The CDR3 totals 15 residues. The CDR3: CASSLQRLYNSPLHF. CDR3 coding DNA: TGTGCCAGCAGCTTGCAGCGACTTTATAATTCACCCCTCCACTTT.

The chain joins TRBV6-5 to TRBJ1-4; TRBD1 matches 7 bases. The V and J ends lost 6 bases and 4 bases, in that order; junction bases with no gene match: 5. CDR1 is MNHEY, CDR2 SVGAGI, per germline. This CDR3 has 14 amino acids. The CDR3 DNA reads TGTGCCAGCAGCGACGGACAGGTTAATGAAAAACTGTTTTTT. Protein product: CASSDGQVNEKLFF.

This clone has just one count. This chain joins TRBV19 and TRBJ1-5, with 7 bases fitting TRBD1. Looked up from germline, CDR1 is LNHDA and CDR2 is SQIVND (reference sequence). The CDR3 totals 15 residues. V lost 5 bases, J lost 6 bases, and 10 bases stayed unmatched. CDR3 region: CASSETGVGRQPQHF. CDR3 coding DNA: TGTGCCAGTAGTGAAACAGGGGTCGGCCGTCAGCCCCAGCATTTT.

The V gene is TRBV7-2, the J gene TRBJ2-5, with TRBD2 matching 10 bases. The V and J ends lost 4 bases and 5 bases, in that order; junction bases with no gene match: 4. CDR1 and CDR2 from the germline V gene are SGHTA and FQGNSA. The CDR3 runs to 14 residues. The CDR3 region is CASSYSGGSETQYF. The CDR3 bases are TGTGCCAGCAGCTATAGCGGGGGGTCGGAGACCCAGTACTTC.

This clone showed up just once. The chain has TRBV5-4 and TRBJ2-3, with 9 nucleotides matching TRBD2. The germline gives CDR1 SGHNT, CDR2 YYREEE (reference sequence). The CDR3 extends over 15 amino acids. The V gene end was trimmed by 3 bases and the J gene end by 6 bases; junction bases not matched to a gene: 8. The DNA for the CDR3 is TGTGCCAGCAGCTCGCTAGCGGGGTCGGCGGATACGCAGTATTTT. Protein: CASSSLAGSADTQYF.

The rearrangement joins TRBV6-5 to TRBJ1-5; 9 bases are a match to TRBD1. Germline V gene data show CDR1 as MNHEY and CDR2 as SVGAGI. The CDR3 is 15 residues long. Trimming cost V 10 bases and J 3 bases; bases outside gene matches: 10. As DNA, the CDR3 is TGTGCCACGACCGGGACAGGGTTTGACAATCAGCCCCAGCATTTT. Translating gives CATTGTGFDNQPQHF.

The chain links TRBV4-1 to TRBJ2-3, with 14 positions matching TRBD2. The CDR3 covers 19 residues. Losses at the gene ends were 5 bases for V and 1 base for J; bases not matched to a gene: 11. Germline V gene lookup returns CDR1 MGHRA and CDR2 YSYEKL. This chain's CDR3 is CASSSGLAGGRSGTDTQYF. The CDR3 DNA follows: TGCGCCAGCAGCTCAGGACTAGCGGGGGGCCGTTCAGGCACAGATACGCAGTATTTT.

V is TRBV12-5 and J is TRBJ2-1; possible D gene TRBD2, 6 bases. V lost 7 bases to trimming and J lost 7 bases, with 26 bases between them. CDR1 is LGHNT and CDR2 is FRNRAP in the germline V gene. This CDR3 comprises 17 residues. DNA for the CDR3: TGTGCTAGTGCCTCTGGCGGGGTCCTGGGCGCTACTAATGAGCAGTTCTTC. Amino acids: CASASGGVLGATNEQFF. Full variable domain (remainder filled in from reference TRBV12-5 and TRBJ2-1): DARVTQTPRHKVTEMGQEVTMRCQPILGHNTVFWYRQTMMQGLELLAYFRNRAPLDDSGMPKDRFSAEMPDATLATLKIQPSEPRDSAVYFCASASGGVLGATNEQFFGPGTRLTVL.

CDR3 bases: TGTGCCAGCTCACCAGGATCAGGGCCGACCACAGATACGCAGTATTTT. Translation gives CASSPGSGPTTDTQYF. This chain uses TRBV18 with TRBJ2-3, with D tentatively TRBD1 (5 bases). The germline V gene encodes CDR1 KGHSH and CDR2 LQKENI. The CDR3 runs to 16 residues. V was shortened by 2 bases and J by 2 bases, with 14 bases between the two germline ends.

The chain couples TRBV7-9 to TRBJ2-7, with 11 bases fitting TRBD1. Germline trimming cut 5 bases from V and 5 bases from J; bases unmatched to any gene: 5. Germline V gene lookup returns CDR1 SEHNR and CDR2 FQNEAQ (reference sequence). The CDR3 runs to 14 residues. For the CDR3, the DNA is TGTGCCAGCAGCCCGGGACAGGGGGTCGACGAGCAGTACTTC. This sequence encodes CASSPGQGVDEQYF.

The CDR3 nucleotides are TGCGCCAGCAGACTCGGCGGGGTGGGCACAGATACGCAGTATTTT. It translates to CASRLGGVGTDTQYF. The chain carries TRBV5-1 and TRBJ2-3; D is possibly TRBD2 (6 bases). The CDR3 is made up of 15 amino acids. V dropped 5 bases and J dropped 1 base, with 14 bases sitting between them. CDR1 SGHRS and CDR2 YFSETQ come from the germline V gene. The variable domain in full, with the rest retrieved from reference TRBV5-1 and TRBJ2-3, is KAGVTQTPRYLIKTRGQQVTLSCSPISGHRSVSWYQQTPGQGLQFLFEYFSETQRNKGNFPGRFSGRQFSNSRSEMNVSTLELGDSALYLCASRLGGVGTDTQYFGPGTRLTVL.

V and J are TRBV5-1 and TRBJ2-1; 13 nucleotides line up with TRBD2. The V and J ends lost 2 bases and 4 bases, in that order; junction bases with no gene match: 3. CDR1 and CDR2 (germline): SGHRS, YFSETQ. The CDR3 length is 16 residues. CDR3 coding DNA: TGCGCCAGCAGCTTTTGGACTAGCGGGGGATACAATGAGCAGTTCTTC. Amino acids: CASSFWTSGGYNEQFF.

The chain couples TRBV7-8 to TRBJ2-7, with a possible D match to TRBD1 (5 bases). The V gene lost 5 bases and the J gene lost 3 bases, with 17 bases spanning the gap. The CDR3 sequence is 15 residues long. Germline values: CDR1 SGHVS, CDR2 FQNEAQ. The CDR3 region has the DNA TGTGCCAGCAGCCCCCGGACACTGGACCTCTACGAGCAGTACTTC. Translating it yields CASSPRTLDLYEQYF.

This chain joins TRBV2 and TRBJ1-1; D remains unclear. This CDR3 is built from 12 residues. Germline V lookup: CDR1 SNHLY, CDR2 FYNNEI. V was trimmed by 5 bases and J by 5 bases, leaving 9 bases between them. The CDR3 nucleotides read TGTGCCAGCAGTCAGTCGGGGACTGAAGCTTTCTTT. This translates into CASSQSGTEAFF.

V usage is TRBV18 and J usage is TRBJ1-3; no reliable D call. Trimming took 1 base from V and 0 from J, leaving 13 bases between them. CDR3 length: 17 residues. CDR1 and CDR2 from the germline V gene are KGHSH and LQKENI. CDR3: CASSPLNTEHSGNTIYF. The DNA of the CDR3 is TGTGCCAGCTCACCACTTAACACAGAACACTCTGGAAACACCATATATTTT.

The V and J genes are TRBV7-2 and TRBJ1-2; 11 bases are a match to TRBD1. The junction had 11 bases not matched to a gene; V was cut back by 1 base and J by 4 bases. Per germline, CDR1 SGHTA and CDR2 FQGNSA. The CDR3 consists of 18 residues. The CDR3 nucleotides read TGTGCCAGCAGCTTAGAAGGACAGGGGGCTTTTAGAGGCTATGGCTACACCTTC. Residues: CASSLEGQGAFRGYGYTF.

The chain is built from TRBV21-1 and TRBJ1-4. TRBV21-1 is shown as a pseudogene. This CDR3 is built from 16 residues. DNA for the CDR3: TGTGCCAGCAGCCCCCCTAGAGGAGTCTTGAGGGAAAAACTGTTTTTT. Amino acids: CASSPPRGVLREKLFF.

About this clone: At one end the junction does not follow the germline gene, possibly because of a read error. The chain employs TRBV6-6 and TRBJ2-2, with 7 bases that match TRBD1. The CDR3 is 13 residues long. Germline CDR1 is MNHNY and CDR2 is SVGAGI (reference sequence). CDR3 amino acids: CASRTGNAGELFF. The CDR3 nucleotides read TGTGCCAGCAGGACAGGGAACGCCGGGGAGCTGTTTTTT.

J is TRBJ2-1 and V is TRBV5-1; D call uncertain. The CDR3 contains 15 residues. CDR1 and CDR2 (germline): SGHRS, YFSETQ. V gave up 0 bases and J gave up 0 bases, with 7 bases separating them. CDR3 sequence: CASSLVVISYNEQFF. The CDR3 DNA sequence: TGCGCCAGCAGCTTGGTAGTCATCTCCTACAATGAGCAGTTCTTC.

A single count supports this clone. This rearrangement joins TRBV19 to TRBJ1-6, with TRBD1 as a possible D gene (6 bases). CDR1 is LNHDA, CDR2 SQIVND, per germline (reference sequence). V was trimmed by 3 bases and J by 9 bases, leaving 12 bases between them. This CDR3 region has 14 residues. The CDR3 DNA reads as TGTGCCAGTAGTATCACAGGGAGTGGTTCACCCCTCCACTTT. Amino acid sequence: CASSITGSGSPLHF.

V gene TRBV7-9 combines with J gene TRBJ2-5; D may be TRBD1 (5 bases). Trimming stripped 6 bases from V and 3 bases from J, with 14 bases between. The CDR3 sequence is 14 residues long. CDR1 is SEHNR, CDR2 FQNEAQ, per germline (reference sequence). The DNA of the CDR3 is TGTGCCAGCAGACCAAACCCAGGGAAAGAGACCCAGTACTTC. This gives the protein CASRPNPGKETQYF.

CDR3 sequence: CASSQDSWRVKGMNTEAFF. The DNA for the CDR3 is TGCGCCAGCAGCCAAGATTCGTGGCGGGTTAAGGGCATGAACACTGAAGCTTTCTTT. The V gene is TRBV4-3, the J gene TRBJ1-1; D is unresolved. Germline values: CDR1 LGHNA, CDR2 YSLEER. The CDR3 has 19 amino acids. Trimming pared 0 bases from V and 0 bases from J, leaving 20 bases between.

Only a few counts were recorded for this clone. CDR3 region: CASSLLRDSEAFF. CDR3 coding DNA: TGTGCCAGCAGCTTGCTCCGGGACAGTGAAGCTTTCTTT. V usage is TRBV14 and J usage is TRBJ1-1; the match to TRBD1 covers 7 bases. Unmatched junction bases numbered 7, after V lost 5 bases and J lost 7 bases. The CDR3 loop spans 13 amino acids. Germline CDR1 SGHDN, CDR2 FVKESK.

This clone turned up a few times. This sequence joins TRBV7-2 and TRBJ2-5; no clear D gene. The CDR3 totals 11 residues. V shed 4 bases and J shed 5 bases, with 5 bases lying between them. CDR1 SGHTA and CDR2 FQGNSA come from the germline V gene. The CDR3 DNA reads TGTGCCAGCAGCTCCAGGGAGACCCAGTACTTC. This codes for CASSSRETQYF.

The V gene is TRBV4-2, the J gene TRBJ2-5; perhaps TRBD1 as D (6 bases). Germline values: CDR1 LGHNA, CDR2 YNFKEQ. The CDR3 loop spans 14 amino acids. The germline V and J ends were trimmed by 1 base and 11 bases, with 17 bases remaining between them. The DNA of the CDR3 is TGTGCCAGCAGCCAAGTGTTGGGAGAAACAGGGCAGTACTTC. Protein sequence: CASSQVLGETGQYF.

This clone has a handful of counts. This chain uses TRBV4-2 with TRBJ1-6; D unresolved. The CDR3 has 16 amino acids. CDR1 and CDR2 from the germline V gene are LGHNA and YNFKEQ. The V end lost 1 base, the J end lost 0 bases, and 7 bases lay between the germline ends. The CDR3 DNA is TGTGCCAGCAGCCAAGTCACTTCCTCCTATAATTCACCCCTCCACTTT. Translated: CASSQVTSSYNSPLHF.

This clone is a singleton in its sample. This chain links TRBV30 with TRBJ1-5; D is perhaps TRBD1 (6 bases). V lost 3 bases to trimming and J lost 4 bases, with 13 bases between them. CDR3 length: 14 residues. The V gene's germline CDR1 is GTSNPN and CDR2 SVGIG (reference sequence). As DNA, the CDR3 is TGTGCCTGGAGGGGGACAACAAAGAATCAGCCCCAGCATTTT. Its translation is CAWRGTTKNQPQHF.